The 28 T cell receptor beta chains listed next were all sequenced from one sample in a study of blood T cell repertoires in COVID-19 (dated by TCRdb to the early 2020s). Libraries were built with the immunoSEQ multiplex PCR assay. Not all clones reach the TCRdb copy of this immuneACCESS table, which keeps in-frame sequences only. Checked studies attribute under half of the gap to unresolved V genes and leave the rest unexplained. Across this sample there are 190,000 or so clones, with around 85% seen only once. Roughly a sixth of the sample is in the top ten clones. What was sequenced was PBMCs or T cells enriched from blood (not recorded which). The source of these receptors is a man aged 40-49 years who had recovered from COVID-19.

This chain uses TRBV4-1 with TRBJ1-4; unclear D gene. The CDR3 length is 17 residues. Germline assignment: CDR1 MGHRA and CDR2 YSYEKL. V was cut by 1 base and J by 3 bases, with 15 bases left in between. CDR3 residues: CASSQVGVGGSNEKLFF. CDR3 coding DNA: TGCGCCAGCAGCCAAGTCGGCGTCGGCGGATCTAATGAAAAACTGTTTTTT.

The V call is TRBV7-9, the J call TRBJ2-7, with 12 bases aligning to TRBD2. Trimming took 4 bases from V and 0 from J; bases not matched to a gene: 1. The CDR3 totals 15 residues. The germline V gene encodes CDR1 SEHNR and CDR2 FQNEAQ (reference sequence). CDR3 residues: CASSSTSGGSYEQYF. The DNA of the CDR3 is TGTGCCAGCAGCTCGACTAGCGGGGGCTCCTACGAGCAGTACTTC.

V is TRBV5-4 and J is TRBJ2-2; D perhaps matches TRBD1 (6 bases). CDR3 length: 13 residues. CDR1 SGHNT and CDR2 YYREEE come from the germline V gene (reference sequence). Trimming removed 5 bases at V and 7 bases at J, with 12 bases between. This chain's CDR3 is CASSLGGDGELFF. The CDR3 nucleotides are TGTGCCAGCAGTTTAGGGGGTGACGGGGAGCTGTTTTTT. Using reference TRBV5-4 and TRBJ2-2 for the parts outside the CDR3, the full variable domain is ETGVTQSPTHLIKTRGQQVTLRCSSQSGHNTVSWYQQALGQGPQFIFQYYREEENGRGNFPPRFSGLQFPNYSSELNVNALELDDSALYLCASSLGGDGELFFGEGSRLTVL.

The chain employs TRBV28 and TRBJ2-1; unclear D gene. With 8 bases removed from V and 7 bases from J, the gap between germline ends came to 9 bases. There are 11 residues in the CDR3. The germline gives CDR1 MDHEN, CDR2 SYDVKM. The CDR3 loop reads CASALGNEQFF. CDR3 bases: TGTGCCAGCGCCCTCGGGAATGAGCAGTTCTTC.

The DNA for the CDR3 is TGTGCCTGGAGTGTATCCCGGACTAGCGCCCTCAGGGAGCAGTTCTTC. As protein: CAWSVSRTSALREQFF. This sequence joins TRBV30 and TRBJ2-1; 9 positions agree with TRBD2. The junction had 13 bases not matched to a gene; V was cut back by 0 bases and J by 10 bases. The CDR3 is 16 amino acids. Germline loops: CDR1 GTSNPN, CDR2 SVGIG (reference sequence). The full variable domain, rest sourced from reference TRBV30 and TRBJ2-1, is SQTIHQWPATLVQPVGSPLSLECTVEGTSNPNLYWYRQAAGRGLQLLFYSVGIGQISSEVPQNLSASRPQDRQFILSSKKLLLSDSGFYLCAWSVSRTSALREQFFGPGTRLTVL.

The V gene is TRBV4-1, the J gene TRBJ1-1, with D perhaps TRBD1 (6 bases). The V gene's germline CDR1 is MGHRA and CDR2 YSYEKL. This CDR3 has 18 residues. Trimming took off 0 bases at V and 3 bases at J, with 20 bases between the two ends. This chain's CDR3 is CASSQEQTGFEFDTEAFF. The CDR3 DNA reads TGCGCCAGCAGCCAAGAGCAAACAGGGTTTGAATTCGACACTGAAGCTTTCTTT.

CDR3 in DNA: TGTGCCAGCAGCCGCAGGTCTCAAGAGACCCAGTACTTC. It translates to CASSRRSQETQYF. The rearrangement uses TRBV7-3 and TRBJ2-5; D uncertain. This CDR3 comprises 13 residues. V dropped 5 bases and J dropped 2 bases, with 9 bases sitting between them. Germline CDR1 and CDR2: SGHTA and FQGTGA.

V is TRBV7-9 and J is TRBJ2-5; 9 nucleotides match TRBD2. Germline CDR1 and CDR2: SEHNR and FQNEAQ (reference sequence). The CDR3 is 16 amino acids. With V trimmed by 6 bases and J by 1 base, 9 bases remained unmatched. As DNA, the CDR3 is TGTGCCAGCAGACTTAAGACTAGCGGCACCCAAGAGACCCAGTACTTC. Residues: CASRLKTSGTQETQYF.

The J gene is TRBJ1-3, the V gene TRBV4-3; 7 bases agree with TRBD1. V was pared by 5 bases and J by 4 bases, with 8 bases of the junction left unmatched. This CDR3 has 15 amino acids. Germline CDR1 reads LGHNA; CDR2 reads YSLEER. The chain's CDR3 is CASSTQRGLGNTIYF. The CDR3 DNA reads as TGCGCCAGCAGCACTCAAAGGGGGCTCGGAAACACCATATATTTT.

This clone has only one observation. The chain links TRBV30 to TRBJ2-5; TRBD1 aligns across 8 bases. CDR1 and CDR2 (germline): GTSNPN, SVGIG (reference sequence). The CDR3 loop spans 15 amino acids. With V trimmed by 2 bases and J by 2 bases, 7 bases remained unmatched. CDR3 nucleotides: TGTGCCTGGAGTAGGGCAGGGGGCCTTCAAGAGACCCAGTACTTC. Translating it yields CAWSRAGGLQETQYF.

The chain joins TRBV27 to TRBJ2-1, with D perhaps matching TRBD2 (6 bases). Germline V CDR1 and CDR2: MNHEY, SMNVEV (reference sequence). V was cut by 4 bases and J by 7 bases, with 11 bases left in between. The CDR3 covers 13 residues. DNA of the CDR3: TGTGCCAGCAGTTCCGGTGGGGGGAATGAGCAGTTCTTC. Translated, it gives CASSSGGGNEQFF.

DNA of the CDR3: TGCGCCAGTAGGACAGACGGCTACGAGCAGTACTTC. This encodes CASRTDGYEQYF. V is TRBV5-1 and J is TRBJ2-7, with D perhaps TRBD1 (6 bases). Germline V gives CDR1 SGHRS, CDR2 YFSETQ. V was shortened by 8 bases and J by 3 bases, with 12 bases between the two germline ends. This CDR3 has 12 residues.

The chain joins TRBV28 to TRBJ2-7; D ambiguous. Germline V gene data show CDR1 as MDHEN and CDR2 as SYDVKM. The CDR3 contains 16 residues. The ends were cut back, 5 bases at V and 2 bases at J, with 19 bases in the middle. CDR3 amino acids: CASSPLGIMEPYEQYF. As DNA, the CDR3 is TGTGCCAGCAGTCCCCTCGGCATAATGGAGCCCTACGAGCAGTACTTC.

J is TRBJ1-2 and V is TRBV4-3; D gene ambiguous. This CDR3 is 15 amino acids long. Germline CDR1 and CDR2: LGHNA and YSLEER. The V end lost 3 bases, the J end lost 0 bases, and 11 bases lay between the germline ends. This CDR3 reads CASSHMGGANYGYTF. CDR3 bases: TGCGCCAGCAGCCACATGGGAGGAGCTAACTATGGCTACACCTTC.

This clone was counted a single time. The chain has TRBV11-2 and TRBJ2-2; D might be TRBD1 (5 bases). Trimming left V 3 bases short and J 2 bases short, with 10 bases between. This CDR3 region has 15 residues. In germline, CDR1 is SGHAT, CDR2 FQNNGV. The CDR3 coding sequence is TGTGCCAGCAGCTTGGGGCAGGGAAACACCGGGGAGCTGTTTTTT. The encoded protein is CASSLGQGNTGELFF.

The chain has TRBV28 and TRBJ2-5, with D unresolved. The CDR3 is 12 residues long. Germline V CDR1 and CDR2: MDHEN, SYDVKM. V was shortened by 5 bases and J by 0 bases, with 4 bases between the two germline ends. CDR3: CASSQYQETQYF. The CDR3 nucleotides are TGTGCCAGCAGTCAGTACCAAGAGACCCAGTACTTC.

V and J are TRBV27 and TRBJ2-7, with 8 bases fitting TRBD1. The CDR3 length is 13 residues. V lost 5 bases to trimming and J lost 3 bases; unmatched junction nucleotides: 3. Germline V CDR1 and CDR2: MNHEY, SMNVEV (reference sequence). This chain's CDR3 is CASSKDRGYEQYF. Here the CDR3 DNA reads TGTGCCAGCAGTAAAGACAGGGGCTACGAGCAGTACTTC.

This chain links TRBV2 with TRBJ2-1; TRBD2 matches at 7 bases. The CDR3 sequence is 11 residues long. In germline, CDR1 is SNHLY, CDR2 FYNNEI. Losses at the gene ends were 5 bases for V and 13 bases for J; bases not matched to a gene: 5. The CDR3 DNA sequence: TGTGCCAGCAGTAAACCGGGACTACAGTTCTTC. Amino acid sequence: CASSKPGLQFF.

The chain has TRBV28 and TRBJ2-7, with a weak D call TRBD1 (5 bases). CDR1 and CDR2 from the germline V gene are MDHEN and SYDVKM. Trimming cost V 6 bases and J 0 bases, with 15 bases left between them. The CDR3 extends over 15 amino acids. DNA for the CDR3: TGTGCCAGCAGGCCTGTGGGGCCGAGCTCCTACGAGCAGTACTTC. Residues: CASRPVGPSSYEQYF.

This clone was observed a single time. The chain carries TRBV29-1 and TRBJ2-1; D unclear. V gave up 4 bases and J gave up 0 bases, with 10 bases separating them. The CDR3 totals 14 residues. Germline values: CDR1 SQVTM, CDR2 ANQGSEA. The CDR3 nucleotides are TGCAGCGTTGTAATGGCAAGCTCCTACAATGAGCAGTTCTTC. Its translation: CSVVMASSYNEQFF.

This sequence joins TRBV5-8 and TRBJ1-2; maybe TRBD1 (6 bases). Trimming took off 0 bases at V and 14 bases at J, with 14 bases between the two ends. This CDR3 is 12 amino acids long. CDR1 is SGHTS and CDR2 is YDEGEE in the germline V gene. The CDR3 bases are TGTGCCAGCAGCTTGGAATTGGGACAAGTGACCTTC. Its translation: CASSLELGQVTF.

The genes are TRBV6-5 and TRBJ2-7, with 8 positions matching TRBD1. J was trimmed by 1 base and V by 5 bases; bases with no gene match: 7. The CDR3 totals 15 residues. CDR1 is MNHEY, CDR2 SVGAGI, per germline. The CDR3 DNA sequence: TGTGCCAGCAGTACACCCACAGGGGGTTCCTACGAGCAGTACTTC. Translating gives CASSTPTGGSYEQYF.

V usage is TRBV11-2 and J usage is TRBJ1-6; D gene unclear. Germline V gene data show CDR1 as SGHAT and CDR2 as FQNNGV. This CDR3 contains 15 residues. V was shortened by 7 bases and J by 6 bases, with 16 bases between the two germline ends. Here the CDR3 reads CASTEGARGNSPLHF. As DNA, the CDR3 is TGTGCCAGCACCGAGGGAGCGCGCGGTAATTCACCCCTCCACTTT.

The gene calls are TRBV9 and TRBJ2-1; TRBD1 might be the D (5 bases). This CDR3 has 16 amino acids. CDR1 SGDLS and CDR2 YYNGEE come from the germline V gene. Trimming cost V 0 bases and J 0 bases, with 10 bases left between them. CDR3: CASSVEWTSSYNEQFF. The CDR3 DNA reads TGTGCCAGCAGCGTAGAATGGACAAGCTCCTACAATGAGCAGTTCTTC.

V gene TRBV7-9 combines with J gene TRBJ1-2; no clear D gene. Trimming took 2 bases from V and 6 from J, leaving 7 bases between them. The germline gives CDR1 SEHNR, CDR2 FQNEAQ (reference sequence). This CDR3 comprises 12 residues. The CDR3 nucleotides read TGTGCCAGCAGCTTAAACAGAGATGGCTACACCTTC. It yields the protein CASSLNRDGYTF.

This clone was counted once. The rearrangement joins TRBV7-9 to TRBJ1-2; D is uncertain. The ends were cut back, 1 base at V and 4 bases at J, with 10 bases in the middle. The CDR3 covers 14 residues. Germline lookup yields CDR1 SEHNR and CDR2 FQNEAQ (reference sequence). CDR3 DNA: TGTGCCAGCAGCTTAGGAAGCCCATTCTATGGCTACACCTTC. This translates into CASSLGSPFYGYTF.

This clone was recorded once. The chain combines TRBV4-1 with TRBJ2-2; D is possibly TRBD1 (5 bases). V dropped 4 bases and J dropped 7 bases, with 10 bases sitting between them. Germline V gene lookup returns CDR1 MGHRA and CDR2 YSYEKL. The CDR3 spans 13 residues. CDR3 amino acids: CASSLGASGELFF. For the CDR3, the DNA is TGCGCCAGCAGCCTAGGGGCGAGCGGGGAGCTGTTTTTT.

The genes are TRBV21-1 and TRBJ1-2; the D call TRBD1 from the table was never checked on the DNA. TRBV21-1 is described as a pseudogene. The CDR3 is 19 residues long. The DNA of the CDR3 is TGTGCCAGCAGCAAAGCGCGGGACCGGGACAGGTGGTGGAACTATGGCTACACCTTC. Residues: CASSKARDRDRWWNYGYTF.